The T cell receptor (beta chain) described here comes from a study of read filtering for tumor transcriptome and immune sequencing. The wider study: Revised staging placed fewer than ten patients in R-ISS I, approximately 16 in II, 6 or 7 in III. DNase treatment preceded whole-transcriptome library preparation. TCR-mapped reads were about 3.5 to 10.27 million with IR-seq versus about 75 to 1,400 with RNA-seq.

This clonotype came up many times. Its specificity is unknown. This CDR3 has 13 residues. CDR1 and CDR2 from the germline V gene are LGHDT and YNNKEL (reference sequence). Trimming removed 5 bases from V and 5 bases from J; junction bases left unmatched: 4. Points from the study as a whole: RNA-seq captured clonotypes less deeply and reliably than IR-seq.

This library used around 400 ng RNA and molecular barcoded adaptors spanning alpha/delta and beta/gamma chains. Using its own MiXCR run on the reads, TCRdb lists one record per CDR3 protein. Here the sample spans 75,000 to 90,000 distinct CDR3 sequences, about 12% being singletons. This chain connects TRBV3-1 to TRBJ2-5; TRBD1 agrees at 8 bases. Sequencing input: a population of CD138-negative cells sorted from bone marrow. This receptor was obtained from a donor aged 40 or older with multiple myeloma. CDR3 region: CASSWTGSETQYF. CDR3 sequence (DNA): TGTGCCAGCAGCTGGACAGGGTCGGAGACCCAGTACTTC.